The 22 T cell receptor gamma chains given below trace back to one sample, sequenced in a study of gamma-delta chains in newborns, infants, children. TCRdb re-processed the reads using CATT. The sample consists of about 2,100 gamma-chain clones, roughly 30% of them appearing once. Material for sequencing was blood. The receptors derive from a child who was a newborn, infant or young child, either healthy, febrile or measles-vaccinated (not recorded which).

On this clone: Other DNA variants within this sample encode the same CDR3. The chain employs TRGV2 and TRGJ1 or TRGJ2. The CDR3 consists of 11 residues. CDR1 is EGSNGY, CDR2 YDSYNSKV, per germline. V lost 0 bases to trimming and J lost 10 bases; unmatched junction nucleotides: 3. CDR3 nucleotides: TGTGCCACCTGGGACGGGCGGAAGAAACTCTTT. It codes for CATWDGRKKLF.

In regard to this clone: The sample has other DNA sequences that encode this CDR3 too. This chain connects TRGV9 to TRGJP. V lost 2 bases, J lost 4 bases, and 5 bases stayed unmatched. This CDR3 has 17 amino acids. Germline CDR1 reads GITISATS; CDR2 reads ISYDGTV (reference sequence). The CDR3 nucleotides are TGTGCCTTGTGGGAGGCTAGTCAAGAGTTGGGCAAAAAAATCAAGGTATTT. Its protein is CALWEASQELGKKIKVF.

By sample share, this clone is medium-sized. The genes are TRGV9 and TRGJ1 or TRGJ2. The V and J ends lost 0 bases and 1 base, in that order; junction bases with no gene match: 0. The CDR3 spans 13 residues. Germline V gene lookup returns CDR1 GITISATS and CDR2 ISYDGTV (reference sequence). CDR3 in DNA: TGTGCCTTGTGGGAGGTGAATTATTATAAGAAACTCTTT. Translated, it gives CALWEVNYYKKLF.

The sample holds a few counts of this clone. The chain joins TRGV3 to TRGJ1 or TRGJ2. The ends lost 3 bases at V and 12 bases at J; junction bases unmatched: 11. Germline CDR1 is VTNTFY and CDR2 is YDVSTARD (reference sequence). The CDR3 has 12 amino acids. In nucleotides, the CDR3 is TGTGCCACCTGGGACGCGGCCAAGAGGAAACTCTTT. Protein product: CATWDAAKRKLF.

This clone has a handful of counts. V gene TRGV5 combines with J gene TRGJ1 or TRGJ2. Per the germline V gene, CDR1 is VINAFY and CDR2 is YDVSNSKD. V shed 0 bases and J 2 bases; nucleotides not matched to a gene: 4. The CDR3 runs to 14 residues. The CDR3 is CATWDRPDYYKKLF. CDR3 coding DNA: TGTGCCACCTGGGACAGGCCGGATTATTATAAGAAACTCTTT.

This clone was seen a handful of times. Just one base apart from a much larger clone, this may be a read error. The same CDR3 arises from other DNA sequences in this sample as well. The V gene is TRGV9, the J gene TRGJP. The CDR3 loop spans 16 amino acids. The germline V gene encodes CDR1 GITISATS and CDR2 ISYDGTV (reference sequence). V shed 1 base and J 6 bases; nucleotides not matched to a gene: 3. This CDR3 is CALWEVGELGKKIKVF. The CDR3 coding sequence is TGTGCCTTGTGGGAGGTTGGAGAGTTGGGCAAAAAAATCAAGGTATTT.

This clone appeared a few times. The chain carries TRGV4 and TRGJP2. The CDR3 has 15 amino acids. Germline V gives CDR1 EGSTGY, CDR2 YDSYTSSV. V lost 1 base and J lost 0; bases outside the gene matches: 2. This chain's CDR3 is CATWDGNSSDWIKTF. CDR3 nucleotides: TGTGCCACCTGGGATGGAAATAGTAGTGATTGGATCAAGACGTTT.

CDR3 region: CATWDDLNYKKLF. CDR3 nucleotide sequence: TGTGCCACCTGGGATGATTTGAATTATAAGAAACTCTTT. The chain links TRGV4 to TRGJ1 or TRGJ2. Losses at the gene ends were 2 bases for V and 5 bases for J; bases not matched to a gene: 6. Germline V gene lookup returns CDR1 EGSTGY and CDR2 YDSYTSSV. The CDR3 totals 13 residues.

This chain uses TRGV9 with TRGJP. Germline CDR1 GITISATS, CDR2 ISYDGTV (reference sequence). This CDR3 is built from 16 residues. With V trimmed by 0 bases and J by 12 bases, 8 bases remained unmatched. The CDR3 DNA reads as TGTGCCTTGTGGGAGGTGCACAGGTCGGGCAAAAAAATCAAGGTATTT. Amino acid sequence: CALWEVHRSGKKIKVF.

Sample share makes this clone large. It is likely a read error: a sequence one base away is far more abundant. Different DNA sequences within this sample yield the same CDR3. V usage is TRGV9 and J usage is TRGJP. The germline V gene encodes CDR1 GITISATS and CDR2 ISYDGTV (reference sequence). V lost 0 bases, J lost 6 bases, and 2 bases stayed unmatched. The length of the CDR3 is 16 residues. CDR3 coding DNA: TGTGCCTTGTGGGAGGTGCTAGAGTTGGGCAAAAAAATCAAGGTATTT. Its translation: CALWEVLELGKKIKVF.

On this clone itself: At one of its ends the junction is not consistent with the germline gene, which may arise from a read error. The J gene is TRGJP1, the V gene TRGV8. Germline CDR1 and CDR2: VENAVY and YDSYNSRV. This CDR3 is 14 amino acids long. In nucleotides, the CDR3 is TGTGCCACCTGGGATAGTGTAACTGGTTGGTTCAAGATATTC. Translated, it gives CATWDSVTGWFKIF.

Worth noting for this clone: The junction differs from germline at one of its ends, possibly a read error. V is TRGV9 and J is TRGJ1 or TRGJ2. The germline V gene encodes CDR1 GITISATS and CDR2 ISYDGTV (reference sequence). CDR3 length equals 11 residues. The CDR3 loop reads CALGDYYKKLF. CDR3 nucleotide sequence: TGTGCCTTGGGGGACTATTATAAGAAACTCTTT.

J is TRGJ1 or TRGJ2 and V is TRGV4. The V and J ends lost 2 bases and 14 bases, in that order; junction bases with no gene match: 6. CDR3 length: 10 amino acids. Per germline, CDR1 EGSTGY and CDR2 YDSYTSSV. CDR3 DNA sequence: TGTGCCACCTGGGATGACTCCCAACTCTTT. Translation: CATWDDSQLF.

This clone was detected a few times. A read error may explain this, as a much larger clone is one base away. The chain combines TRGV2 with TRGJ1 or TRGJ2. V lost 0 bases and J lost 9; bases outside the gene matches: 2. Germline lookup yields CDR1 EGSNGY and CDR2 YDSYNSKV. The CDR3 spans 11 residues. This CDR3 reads CATWDGPKKLF. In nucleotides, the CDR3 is TGTGCCACCTGGGACGGGCCTAAGAAACTCTTT.

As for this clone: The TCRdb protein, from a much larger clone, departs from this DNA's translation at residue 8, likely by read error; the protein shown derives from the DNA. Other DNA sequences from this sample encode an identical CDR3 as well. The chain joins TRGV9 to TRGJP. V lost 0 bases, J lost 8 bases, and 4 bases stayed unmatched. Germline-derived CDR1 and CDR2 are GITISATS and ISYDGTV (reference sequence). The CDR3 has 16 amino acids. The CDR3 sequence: CALWEVGQLGKKIKVF. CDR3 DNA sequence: TGTGCCTTGTGGGAGGTGGGGCAGTTGGGCAAAAAAATCAAGGTATTT.

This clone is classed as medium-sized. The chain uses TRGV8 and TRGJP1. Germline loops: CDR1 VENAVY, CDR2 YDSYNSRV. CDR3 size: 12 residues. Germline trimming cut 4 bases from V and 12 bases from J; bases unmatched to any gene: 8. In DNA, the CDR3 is TGTGCCACCTGGGAGGTTCTAGGGTTCAAGATATTT. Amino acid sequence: CATWEVLGFKIF.

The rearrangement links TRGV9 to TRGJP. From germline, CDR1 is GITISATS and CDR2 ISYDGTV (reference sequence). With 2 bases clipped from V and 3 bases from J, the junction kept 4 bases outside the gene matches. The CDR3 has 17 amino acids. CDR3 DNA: TGTGCCTTGTGGGAGGCCGCGCAAGAGTTGGGCAAAAAAATCAAGGTATTT. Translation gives CALWEAAQELGKKIKVF.

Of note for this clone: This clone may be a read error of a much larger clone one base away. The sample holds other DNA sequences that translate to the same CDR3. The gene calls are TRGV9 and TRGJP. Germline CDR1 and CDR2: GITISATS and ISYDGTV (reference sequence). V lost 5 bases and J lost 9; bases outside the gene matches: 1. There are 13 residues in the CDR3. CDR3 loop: CALWALGKKIKVF. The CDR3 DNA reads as TGTGCCTTGTGGGCGTTGGGCAAAAAAATCAAGGTATTT.

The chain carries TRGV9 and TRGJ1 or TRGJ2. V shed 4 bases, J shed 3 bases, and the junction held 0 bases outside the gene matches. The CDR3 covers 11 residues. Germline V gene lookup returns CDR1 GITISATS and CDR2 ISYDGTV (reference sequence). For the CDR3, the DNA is TGTGCCTTGTGGGATTATTATAAGAAACTCTTT. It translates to CALWDYYKKLF.

CDR3 bases: TGTGCCTTGTGGGAGGTGCATCCTCAAGAGTTGGGCAAAAAAATCAAGGTATTT. Protein product: CALWEVHPQELGKKIKVF. The rearrangement joins TRGV9 to TRGJP. Germline V CDR1 and CDR2: GITISATS, ISYDGTV (reference sequence). V gave up 0 bases and J gave up 4 bases; unmatched junction bases: 6. The CDR3 sequence is 18 residues long.

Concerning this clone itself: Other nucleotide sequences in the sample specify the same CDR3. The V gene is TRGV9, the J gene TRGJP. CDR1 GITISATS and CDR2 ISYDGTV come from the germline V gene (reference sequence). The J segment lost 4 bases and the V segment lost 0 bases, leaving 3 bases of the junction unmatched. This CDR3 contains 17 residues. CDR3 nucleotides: TGTGCCTTGTGGGAGGTGCCTCAAGAGTTGGGCAAAAAAATCAAGGTATTT. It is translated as CALWEVPQELGKKIKVF.

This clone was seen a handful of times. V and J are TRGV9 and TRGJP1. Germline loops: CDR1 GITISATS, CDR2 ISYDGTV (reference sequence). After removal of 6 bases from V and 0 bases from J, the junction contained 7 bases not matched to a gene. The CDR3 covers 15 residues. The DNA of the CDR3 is TGTGCCTTGTGGCTTAGGGATACCACTGGTTGGTTCAAGATATTT. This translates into CALWLRDTTGWFKIF.